This TCR beta chain derives from a study of identical twins. This clonotype was found a few times. The antigen is not known. TCRdb processed the 5' RACE reads anew with MiXCR; each CDR3 protein has one entry. The sample includes hundreds of thousands of distinct CDR3 sequences, 7% to 7.5% of them seen just once. The study's findings and limits: Conclusions rested on cross-sectional statistics rather than following the same donors.

This sample also belongs to another study, concerning yellow fever vaccine responses in identical twins.

The origin of this receptor is a woman under 30 in good health. The sequencing sample was made of PBMCs.

This CDR3 reads CASSLARAEQETQYF. In DNA, the CDR3 is TGTGCCAGCAGCTTAGCCAGGGCGGAACAAGAGACCCAGTACTTC. This chain joins TRBV7-8 and TRBJ2-5; a possible D gene is TRBD1 (5 bases). V lost 0 bases to trimming and J lost 2 bases, with 10 bases between them. The germline V gene has CDR1 SGHVS and CDR2 FQNEAQ. The CDR3 has 15 residues.